This T cell receptor beta chain appears in the sequencing data of a study of cytomegalovirus exposure and HLA in healthy donors. Whole-study results and caveats: Later on, a genetic analysis was performed. It linked a missense variant in DCLRE1C with V- and J-gene trimming of TCR beta. The only immune exposure information that was available was CMV serostatus. The authors excluded some V segments, including TRBV6-2 and TRBV6-3, as indistinguishable. TCR sequences were mostly rare, though some public TCRs occurred in many donors.

In this sample, this clone turned up a few times. Antigen specificity is unknown. Other DNA sequences from this sample encode an identical CDR3 as well. This PCR relied on a set of 60 Vbeta primers and 13 Jbeta primers. Profiled with immunoSEQ multiplex PCR; TCRdb holds only in-frame clones, not every one. The data show some 110,000 clones, 13% to 15% seen once. V lost 6 bases, J lost 4 bases, and 2 bases stayed unmatched. The CDR3 is 13 residues long. Looked up from germline, CDR1 is SNHLY and CDR2 is FYNNEI. This clonotype was sampled from a female donor in good health and CMV-seronegative. This chain uses TRBV2 with TRBJ1-5; 8 positions match TRBD1. The sequencing input was PBMCs. DNA for the CDR3: TGTGCCAGCAGAGACAGGGGTAATCAGCCCCAGCATTTT. Translating it yields CASRDRGNQPQHF.